This T cell receptor (beta chain) was recovered during a study of graft-versus-host responses after intestinal transplantation. Overall study: Recipients had multivisceral, liver-intestinal, or isolated intestinal transplants. Uniformly, recipients were administered anti-thymocyte globulin induction with subsequent tacrolimus and steroids for around 3 years. Study findings and constraints: Early post-transplant HvG declines showed an association with peak circulating GvH clone levels.

For this clone: Its antigen remains unknown.

Here immunoSEQ multiplex PCR was the method, and the copy in TCRdb shows in-frame clones only, minus some. Here the sample spans just under 50,000 clones, 84% being singletons. The origin of this receptor is a human donor who was the organ donor for an intestinal transplant. The sample consisted of unstimulated CD4+ T cells sorted from spleen or lymph node cells, taken before transplant.

Here the CDR3 reads CASSPRGQGATNEKLFF. The CDR3 nucleotides read TGTGCCAGCAGTCCCCGGGGACAGGGGGCTACTAATGAAAAACTGTTTTTT. V gene TRBV27 combines with J gene TRBJ1-4; TRBD1 matches 12 bases. The CDR3 runs 17 residues. Germline lookup yields CDR1 MNHEY and CDR2 SMNVEV (reference sequence). The V gene end was trimmed by 5 bases and the J gene end by 2 bases; junction bases not matched to a gene: 6. The full variable domain, completed using reference TRBV27 and TRBJ1-4, is EAQVTQNPRYLITVTGKKLTVTCSQNMNHEYMSWYRQDPGLGLRQIYYSMNVEVTDKGDVPEGYKVSRKEKRNFPLILESPSPNQTSLYFCASSPRGQGATNEKLFFGSGTQLSVL.